This T cell receptor (beta chain) was recorded in a study of shared clonotypes between healthy human individuals (TCRdb year 2020). The study in broad terms: A few men and a couple of women, aged 18 to 49 years, made up the cohort. For each donor, three plates each were used for CD4 naive and CD4 memory, two plates were used for CD8 naive, and one plate was used for CD8 memory. Blood TCR repertoires of several healthy adults were deeply sequenced to estimate repertoire size and the extent of clonotype sharing between individuals. To increase sequencing depth and limit assay-specific biases, different laboratories used diverse techniques to prepare libraries and sequence TCR repertoires. Leukapheresis yielded between about 0.85 and 10 billion PBMCs per donor. Overall study results and their limits: Across a handful of donors, 5% to 6% of naive CD4, 3% to 4% of naive CD8, around 2.5% of memory CD4, and roughly 0.4% of memory CD8 clonotypes were shared. Compared with non-shared clonotypes, clonotypes shared by all four sorted-subset donors had higher generation probabilities. Pairwise subsampling indicated that sequencing depth was expected to affect the degree of clonotype sharing among donors. Even with the large sequencing depth, rarefaction of the sorted-subset datasets indicated that sequencing was incomplete. The small number of donors limited the genetic and exposure-history diversity represented. Only blood was sampled, and tissue TCR repertoires likely differ from those in blood. Larger estimated clonotype richness was generally found for naive subsets than for memory subsets.

CDR1 and CDR2 are read off the germline V gene (reference sequence) as SEHNR and FQNEAQ. The CDR3 runs 15 amino acids, cysteine and phenylalanine included. The read is trimmed to its CDR3 DNA, 45 bases read in frame from base 1. Unmatched junction bases come to 8, with V trimmed by 4 bases and J by 4 bases. Note on this clone: Its antigen is not yet known. No base quality values were provided; no much bigger clone lies one nucleotide off.

The donors were healthy, HIV-negative adults who had no recently reported acute infections or vaccinations. Only Caucasian adults living in Nashville, Tennessee, USA were represented among the donors. CD4+ T cells were enriched through magnetic negative selection, after which naive cells were positively selected on CD45RA and the remaining negative fraction served as the memory subset. Blood was collected by leukapheresis, and PBMCs were isolated by Ficoll-Histopaque density gradient centrifugation and then cryopreserved in liquid nitrogen vapor phase. Analytical flow cytometry was used to check the purity and quantity of every magnetically sorted T cell population. Genomic DNA was isolated from each sorted fraction and quantified by UV absorbance on a Nanodrop 2000c. Using the deep immunoSEQ assay, multiplex PCR amplified TCR CDR3 regions from genomic DNA. Extracted genomic DNA from each cell subset was spread evenly across all wells of several immunoSEQ 96-well plates, with each plate serving as a replicate. For sorted subsets, approximately 0.2 ug of genomic DNA, equivalent to 25,000 to 35,000 T cell genomes, went into each replicate PCR. Purified libraries were quantified with a Qubit 3.0 fluorometer, sized on a Bioanalyzer 2100, and re-quantified with the KAPA Library Quantification kit. Each immunoSEQ 96-well plate was sequenced on its own single-read 150-cycle Illumina NextSeq 550 flow cell. The original pipeline was this. Because the immunoSEQ output included only junctional sequences and no quality scores, the filtering could not be the same as the filtering used for full-length reads. Sequences were annotated with PyIR, a Python wrapper for IgBLAST v1.9, using IMGT germline references to assign V/J genes and CDR3. Reads were filtered out if the reads had weak V/J assignments (E-value above 1e-6), no CDR3, stop codons, out-of-frame junctions, or ambiguous translated residues. V3J clonotypes were defined as sequences sharing an identical inferred V gene, J gene, and CDR3 amino acid sequence. Percentage overlap between repertoires was computed as shared unique clonotypes divided by the size of the smaller repertoire. Three approaches were used to assess repertoire richness: RTK rarefaction, the Chao1 estimator, and Recon v2.1 estimates of unobserved clonotypes. For all TCRbeta clonotypes obtained by the gDNA method from several donors, generation probabilities were computed with OLGA. Entries here come from immuneACCESS through TCRdb and include only in-frame sequences with V and J called. Some clones fail to appear in such tables; in the studies checked, an unresolved V gene covers under half of the shortfall, and the cause of the remainder is unknown. V and J calls and clone size come straight from that table; D and trimming were deduced from the DNA. The sample table shows some 1,400,000 clones, and roughly 96% are seen once. More than 0.9% of the sample is held by the ten biggest clonotypes.

The chain is encoded by TRBV7-9 joined to TRBJ2-3; 7 bases in the junction line up with TRBD2. The TCR sequence derives from a man aged 25-45 years in good health. Sequencing used naive CD4+ T cells sorted from blood. According to the study, the label for this sample's cell subset or site signals: CD45RA+ positively selected. CDR3 protein: CASSSLAVQADTQYF. The DNA sequence follows: TGTGCCAGCAGCTCTCTAGCGGTACAGGCAGATACGCAGTATTTT.